This record concerns one TCR beta chain sequence. This clonotype has only a few counts. What antigen it recognizes has not been identified. No much larger clone is present one base from it, and per-base qualities are unavailable. The sample comes from a study of patients and donors after allogeneic stem cell transplantation (dated by TCRdb to 2019 to 2021). Looking up the germline V gene yields CDR1 MDHEN and CDR2 SYDVKM. The V and J ends are trimmed by 2 bases and 3 bases, leaving 7 bases between them. The CDR3 holds 13 amino acids from the cysteine to the phenylalanine. The retained sequence is limited to the CDR3, 39 bases, with the frame set at the first base. The library was built by means of RT-PCR. Sequencing was carried out with a NextSeq 550. The public reads were reanalyzed by TCRdb: fastp trimming at Q25, MiXCR alignment, in-frame beta chains only. Rows merge per CDR3 protein into single entries with the most common DNA and genes. This sample is represented by approximately 140,000 distinct CDR3 sequences; about two fifths of them were singletons. The ten largest clones take up 50% to 65% of the sample.

Recombination connected TRBV28 to TRBJ1-2, with no reliable assignment of the D segment. Sequenced: blood, either unsorted or a sorted T cell fraction (not recorded which). The source is a human donor who was either an allogeneic HSCT recipient or a stem cell or donor lymphocyte infusion donor (not recorded which). It is not recorded whose cells these are; they may come from a transplant donor. The sequence in DNA is TGTGCCAGCAGTTTAGGGAAGCACTATGGCTACACCTTC. Its coded protein is CASSLGKHYGYTF.